Following are 9 T cell receptor beta chains from one sample sequenced in a study of lymphopenia after photon versus proton radiotherapy. TCRdb keeps only in-frame clones here, not all; method: immunoSEQ multiplex PCR. Seen here are 25,000 to 35,000 clones, 89% observed once, and the top ten hold more than 6.5%. The material was peripheral blood, obtained from a patient treated with proton-based radiotherapy. The receptors originated from a woman in her 70s with pancreatic cancer. Some clones in this sample may be carry-over from other donors' samples.

The chain couples TRBV4-3 to TRBJ1-1; D may be TRBD1 (6 bases). V was cut by 4 bases and J by 4 bases, with 16 bases left in between. In germline, CDR1 is LGHNA, CDR2 YSLEER. This CDR3 spans 15 amino acids. CDR3 sequence reads: CASSRSDRRSTEAFF. The DNA for the CDR3 is TGCGCCAGCAGCCGGTCAGACAGGAGGAGCACTGAAGCTTTCTTT.

This clone was observed a single time. The CDR3 protein is CSGQTSGTTDTQYF. Here the CDR3 DNA reads TGCAGCGGGCAGACTAGTGGGACCACAGATACGCAGTATTTT. This chain joins TRBV29-1 and TRBJ2-3, with a possible D match to TRBD2 (6 bases). The CDR3 is 14 residues long. Germline CDR1 is SQVTM and CDR2 is ANQGSEA. V was trimmed by 7 bases and J by 2 bases, leaving 16 bases between them.

V usage is TRBV6-5 and J usage is TRBJ2-2; no clear D. V lost 0 bases to trimming and J lost 8 bases, with 7 bases between them. Germline V gene data show CDR1 as MNHEY and CDR2 as SVGAGI. The CDR3 runs to 13 residues. CDR3: CASSYSMRGELFF. In nucleotides, the CDR3 is TGTGCCAGCAGTTACTCGATGAGAGGGGAGCTGTTTTTT.

The chain recombines TRBV28 with TRBJ2-3; unclear D gene. In germline, CDR1 is MDHEN, CDR2 SYDVKM. This CDR3 has 17 residues. Trimming stripped 10 bases from V and 2 bases from J, with 25 bases between. CDR3 sequence (DNA): TGTGCCACCAATCGTAGGTCTTGGCGAAGACACACAGATACGCAGTATTTT. It encodes CATNRRSWRRHTDTQYF.

This clone appeared a single time. This sequence joins TRBV29-1 and TRBJ2-7, with TRBD2 identical over 7 bases. There are 14 residues in the CDR3. The J segment lost 0 bases and the V segment lost 7 bases, leaving 9 bases of the junction unmatched. Germline loops: CDR1 SQVTM, CDR2 ANQGSEA. CDR3 in amino acids: CSGILASSSYEQYF. DNA of the CDR3: TGCAGCGGGATACTAGCGTCAAGCTCCTACGAGCAGTACTTC.

This clone was picked up one time. The chain uses TRBV30 and TRBJ1-1; TRBD1 is a possible D gene (5 bases). This CDR3 has 18 amino acids. V shed 8 bases and J shed 3 bases, with 31 bases lying between them. Germline assignment: CDR1 GTSNPN and CDR2 SVGIG (reference sequence). The CDR3 DNA follows: TGTGCCAGAAACCGCTATACAGTGAGAGGAACCAGGGACACTGAAGCTTTCTTT. Protein product: CARNRYTVRGTRDTEAFF.

The rearrangement uses TRBV7-9 and TRBJ2-7; D tentatively fits TRBD1 or TRBD2 (5 bases each). Trimming pared 3 bases from V and 7 bases from J, leaving 13 bases between. Germline loops: CDR1 SEHNR, CDR2 FQNEAQ (reference sequence). This CDR3 is 13 amino acids long. The CDR3 region has the DNA TGTGCCAGCAGCTTGCAGGGACGTGAAGAGCAGTACTTC. It yields the protein CASSLQGREEQYF.

The genes are TRBV19 and TRBJ1-2, with TRBD1 as a possible D gene (6 bases). The CDR3 consists of 14 residues. V shed 9 bases and J shed 7 bases, with 21 bases lying between them. Germline CDR1 reads LNHDA; CDR2 reads SQIVND (reference sequence). The CDR3 spells CASRGFGRSGGYTF. The CDR3 DNA follows: TGTGCCAGCAGGGGTTTTGGGCGGTCGGGTGGCTACACCTTC.

This chain links TRBV9 with TRBJ2-2; 8 bases align to TRBD2. The V segment lost 4 bases and the J segment 6 bases; nucleotides outside the gene matches: 8. The CDR3 sequence is 15 residues long. Per the germline V gene, CDR1 is SGDLS and CDR2 is YYNGEE. CDR3 protein: CASSTLGAGAGELFF. The CDR3 DNA sequence: TGTGCCAGCAGCACCCTTGGAGCGGGAGCCGGGGAGCTGTTTTTT.